The sequence of this TCR beta chain was determined in a study of response to subunit inactivated influenza vaccine (dated 2018 in TCRdb). About the study as a whole: The study used deep quantitative T cell receptor repertoire profiling to track responses to a trivalent subunit inactivated influenza vaccine. On the study overall, not on this receptor specifically: According to the authors, only a limited number of new T cells may be recruited by each seasonal influenza vaccination.

The germline V gene specifies SGHRS as CDR1 and YFSETQ as CDR2. Counted from cysteine to phenylalanine, this CDR3 has 15 amino acids. The retained sequence is limited to the CDR3, 45 bases, with the frame set at the first base. This clonotype was recorded many times. The clone's antigen remains unknown. A junction end diverges from the germline sequence, so it may reflect a read error. The library came from RT-PCR. The sequencer was an Illumina HiSeq 2500. Through fastp at Q25 and MiXCR, TCRdb rebuilt clones from the public reads, retaining in-frame beta chains. Each record represents a unique CDR3 protein, reported with the most common genes and DNA among its rows. This sample gives 540,000 or so distinct CDR3 sequences in total; 13% of them show up just once. 10% to 15% of the sample belongs to the ten largest clones. The sample's time point label is to be understood as: 45 days after influenza vaccine administration.

This clonotype was sampled from a man between 50 and 59 years old who received an inactivated influenza vaccine. Donor details come from another sample of the same person, matched by shared clones. The input for sequencing was PBMCs from blood, taken roughly 45 days after vaccination. The chain couples TRBV5-1 to TRBJ2-1, with 10 junctional bases fitting TRBD1. The CDR3: CASSLRDRGYNEQFF. The nucleotide sequence is given as TGTGCCAGCAGCTTAAGGGACAGGGGATACAATGAGCAGTTCTTC.